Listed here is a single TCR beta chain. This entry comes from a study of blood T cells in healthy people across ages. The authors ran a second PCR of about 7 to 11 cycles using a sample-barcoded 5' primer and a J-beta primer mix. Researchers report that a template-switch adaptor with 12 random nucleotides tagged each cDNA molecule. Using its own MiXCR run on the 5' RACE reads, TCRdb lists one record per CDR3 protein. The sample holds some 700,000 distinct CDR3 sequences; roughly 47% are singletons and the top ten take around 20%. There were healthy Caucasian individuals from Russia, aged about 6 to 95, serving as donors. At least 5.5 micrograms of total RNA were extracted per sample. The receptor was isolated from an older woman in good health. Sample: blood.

In DNA, the CDR3 is TGCAGCGTTCGTCGACGTACCTCGGGACAGAGATACAATGAGCAGTTCTTC. Translating gives CSVRRRTSGQRYNEQFF. V is TRBV29-1 and J is TRBJ2-1, with TRBD1 matching over 7 bases. The length of the CDR3 is 17 residues. The germline gives CDR1 SQVTM, CDR2 ANQGSEA. Germline trimming cut 5 bases from V and 4 bases from J; bases unmatched to any gene: 17.